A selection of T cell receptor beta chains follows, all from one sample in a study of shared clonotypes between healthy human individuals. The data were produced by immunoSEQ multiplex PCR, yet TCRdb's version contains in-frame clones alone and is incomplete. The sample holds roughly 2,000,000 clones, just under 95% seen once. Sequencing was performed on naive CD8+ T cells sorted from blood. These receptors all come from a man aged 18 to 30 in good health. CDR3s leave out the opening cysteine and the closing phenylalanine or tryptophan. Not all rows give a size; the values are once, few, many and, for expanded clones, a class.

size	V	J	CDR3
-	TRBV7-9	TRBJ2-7	ASSPWDREYEQY
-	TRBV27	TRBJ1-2	ASTSGGGGYT
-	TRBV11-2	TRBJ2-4	ASSLTNIQY
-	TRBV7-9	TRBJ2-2	ASSLVGGKDTGELF
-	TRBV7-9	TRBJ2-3	ASSLEAGGKDTQY
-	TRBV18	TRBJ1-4	ASSPSGEVDEKLF
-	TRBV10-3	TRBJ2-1	AISESTVNEQF
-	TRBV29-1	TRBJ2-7	SAMAGGGTYEQY
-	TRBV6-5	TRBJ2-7	ASSYARTYEQY
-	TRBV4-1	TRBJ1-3	ASSQDQEGWTIY
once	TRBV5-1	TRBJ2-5	ASSLGLVEETQY
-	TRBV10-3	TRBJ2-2	AISESGTSGTGELF
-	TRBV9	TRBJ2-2	ASSVVGQGLGGELF
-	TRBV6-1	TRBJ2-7	ASSLAETYEQY
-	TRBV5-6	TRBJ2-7	ASSLDASGRYYEQY
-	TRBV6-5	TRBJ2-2	ASSYSRVGELF
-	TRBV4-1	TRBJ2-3	ASSQDDIRISGATDTQY
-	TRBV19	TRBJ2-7	ASSMRQLGAYEQY